Sequencing of this T cell receptor beta chain was carried out in a study of cytomegalovirus exposure and HLA in healthy donors (dated by TCRdb to between 2016 and 2019). Background for the entire study: According to an earlier analysis of 450 to 650 of the donors, about 190 million T cells yielded over 90 million unique TCR beta sequences and approximately 280 Gb of sequence data. An early release that covered about 600 HLA-typed donors contained approximately 300 gigabases of sequencing data and around 80 million unique TCR sequences. Typing coverage varied by locus: roughly 629-630 donors for A, B, C, DRB1 and DQB1; roughly 500 for DQA1; around 610 for DPA1; around 450 for DPB1. In a later analysis, previously published TCR beta repertoires from about 640 donors were re-analyzed and high-resolution HLA genotyping was added so that TCR occurrence patterns could be studied. An earlier analysis of around 640 of the donors used high-throughput TCR beta sequencing to judge whether each TCR beta V gene segment behaved as functional or pseudogenic. A separate validation cohort of 90 to 150 different subjects was used in addition to the approximately 640-subject first cohort. Class I and class II HLA loci were covered by the typing at four-digit resolution. To predict cytomegalovirus infection status, the study brought together high-throughput TCR immunosequencing, statistical association of individual TCRs with disease status, and machine learning. Of the roughly 400 genotyped donors, approximately 83% fell in the genetic ancestry cluster associated with self-reported Caucasian donors. A later genetic analysis took genome-wide SNP genotypes for about 65% of the 666 donors and used that subset as a discovery cohort. Rather than drawing on any new phenotypic data, the later analysis identified candidate immune exposures from TCR beta sequences and the way those sequences occurred across donors. Four to six DR-DQ haplotypes were handled as single units for association and clustering, since linkage in the cohort was strong. Donor age, sex, ethnicity and CMV serostatus were compiled alongside the repertoire data. The study profiled the T cell repertoires of some 610 subjects by immunosequencing and related them to cytomegalovirus serostatus. Among roughly 370 genotyped donors of the cohort, an average of approximately 240,000 unique TCR beta nucleotide sequences were sequenced per donor, roughly 20% of them non-productive. The study was designed to test whether signatures of past pathogen exposure could be identified by cataloging public T cell receptors. Every repertoire in the discovery cohort had been generated on one and the same sequencing platform. Study-wide findings and limitations: In a later analysis, the rate of TCR association differed among HLA loci, with DRB1 alleles having the most associated TCRs and HLA-C alleles having the fewest. A group of highly shared sequence variants was considered likely to be a technical artifact of the sequencing pipeline. A later analysis found that HLA-associated TCR beta chains were more clonally expanded and had lower generation probabilities than equally common non-associated chains. An association between a missense DCLRE1C variant and V-gene and J-gene trimming of TCR beta chains was found in a later genetic analysis and replicated in an independent cohort. In a later analysis, most CMV-associated TCR beta chains were found to appear HLA-restricted, with HLA associations seemingly driven largely by CMV exposure. Because counts were too low, more than 15 rarely observed V segments, including chromosome 9 orphons, were left out of the earlier analysis of about 500 of the donors. Most TCR sequences were seen in very few donors, while some public TCRs were found in many individuals. A few of the identified cytomegalovirus-associated TCR beta chains were confirmed in vitro to be specific for cytomegalovirus antigens. A later genetic analysis reported fewer N-insertions in productive TCRs among donors in an Asian-associated ancestry cluster than the approximately 670-donor mean. An earlier analysis of approximately 600 of the donors showed that most TCR beta V segments appeared in productive rearrangements either about 90% or about 30% of the time, which broadly matched IMGT annotations. A later analysis associated about 16,000 TCR beta sequences with specific HLA alleles at a false discovery rate of 0.05. Some IMGT-functional V segments, including TRBV6-2 and TRBV6-3, could not be told apart with the 87-base-pair reads, so those segments were excluded. Because HLA typing was missing for some donors at each locus, association tests included only the typed subset. According to a later analysis, parvovirus B19, influenza, CMV and Epstein-Barr virus appeared linked to several top co-occurrence clusters. The classifier was reported to diagnose cytomegalovirus status with high specificity and sensitivity in both the original cohort and the validation cohort. A total of 150 to 200 TCR beta chains were listed by the study as associated with cytomegalovirus. Linkage disequilibrium might explain the correlated functional status among segregating V segments, but an unknown experimental factor could not be ruled out. In this cohort, only TCR beta chains were sequenced, and detectable features were limited by the absence of alpha or paired-chain data. Immune exposure information for the cohort was limited to CMV serostatus. Strong co-occurrence of HLA alleles, especially DR and DQ, made assigning TCR associations to individual alleles difficult. A further reported finding was that TCR beta sequences accurately predicted the HLA-A and HLA-B alleles for most subjects in the first cohort. Presence/absence analyses assumed roughly uniform sequencing depth across donors, an assumption that may not hold. The authors suggested that the approach could potentially be generalized to other disease states and immunological phenotypes.

The CDR3 goes from the cysteine to the phenylalanine over 19 residues. The kept DNA is CDR3 alone, 57 bases in frame from the first base. Reading the germline V gene (reference sequence) gives CDR1 MNHEY and CDR2 SMNVEV. V and J lose 7 bases and 0 bases, and a span of 26 bases separates them. As regards this clone: Its antigen remains undetermined. No much larger clone exists at a distance of one base, and base qualities are not known.

Preparation of the library involved the immunoSEQ multiplex PCR assay. The multiplex PCR relied on a mix of 60 forward primers for TCR Vbeta segments and 13 reverse primers for TCR Jbeta segments. Amplification of the CDR3 region of rearranged TCR beta genes was performed with a multiplex PCR assay on genomic DNA. Amplified TCR beta libraries were sequenced as 87-base-pair reads on the Illumina HiSeq System. For the original study's pipeline: In a later analysis, tens of millions of unique TCR beta chains were counted across the approximately 670 repertoires, and roughly 11 million of these chains were shared by at least two donors. Raw reads were error-corrected and collapsed into unique sequences with a nearest-neighbor algorithm that merged closely related sequences to remove PCR and sequencing errors. V, D and J gene segments were assigned by aligning CDR3 sequences to IMGT reference sequences. Each retained sequence needed at least a six-nucleotide match to both a V gene segment and a J gene segment. Rearrangements were classified as productive when the CDR3 lacked stop codons and remained in frame with V and J, and all other rearrangements were classified as non-productive. Following IMGT convention, CDR3 was defined as the stretch from the second conserved V-encoded cysteine to the conserved J-encoded phenylalanine. The earlier analysis of about 570 of the donors excluded any sequence lacking an unambiguous match to a single V gene segment. In an earlier analysis of several hundred of the donors, a V segment was called functional when productive rearrangements were above 56.7%, and segregating when the standard deviation between donors exceeded 5%. A statistical classification framework was developed to diagnose cytomegalovirus status using the catalog of TCR beta chain sequences. V and J gene assignment, in a later analysis, came from comparing TCR nucleotide sequences with IMGT/GENE-DB human TR gene sequences. A later analysis assigned CDR3 sequences and most-parsimonious VDJ recombination scenarios with the TCRdist pipeline. In a later analysis, every TCR beta chain was defined by the combination of its CDR3 amino acid sequence and its V-gene family, and reads without a unique V-gene family were dropped. A later analysis removed 550 to 650 highly shared, low-generation-probability nucleotide sequences to deal with suspected cross-contamination and a sequencing artifact. In a later analysis, a clonal expansion index for each public chain was calculated from normalized within-repertoire ranks of inferred template counts. Generation probabilities in a later analysis came from a VDJ recombination model fitted to out-of-frame rearrangements, and those results were checked against IGoR. Hypergeometric tests were used in a later analysis to score TCR-TCR, TCR-HLA and TCR-CMV co-occurrence, with a repertoire-size bias correction applied to the TCR pairs. To estimate false discovery rates, a later analysis permuted the HLA or CMV assignments 20 times. In a later analysis, co-occurring TCRs were grouped with DBSCAN, and TCRdist sequence similarity was added when clustering was performed within HLA-allele-positive subsets. For co-occurrence clustering, repertoires with fewer than 30,000 or more than 120,000 public chains were excluded, along with several repertoires with anomalous nucleotide sharing. This immuneACCESS table, as held by TCRdb, lists in-frame sequences with V and J called but not all clones. Of the missing ones, under half trace to an unresolved V gene in checked studies; the others have no known cause. D and trimming were read from the DNA, whereas the V and J calls and clone size are those reported in that table. For this sample there are approximately 91,000 clones; 55% to 80% appear just once. Roughly 1.2% of the sample comes from the top ten.

The cohort was made up of approximately 700 healthy bone marrow donors. All cohort members were sampled while nominally healthy, although unrecorded immune exposures were likely present. The donor tested CMV seronegative and was one of the 352 seronegative cohort members. A peripheral blood sample was provided by each donor, and peripheral blood mononuclear cells were used for TCR beta sequencing. Genomic DNA was extracted from the blood cell samples with the Qiagen DNeasy Blood Extraction Kit. The chain is encoded by TRBV27 joined to TRBJ2-3; the D gene assignment is ambiguous. The TCR sequence derives from a female donor in good health and CMV-seronegative. Sequenced material: PBMCs. The bases are TGTGCCAGCACCCCTGACCGGTTCGTGCAGGCACTTAGCACAGATACGCAGTATTTT. It codes for CASTPDRFVQALSTDTQYF.